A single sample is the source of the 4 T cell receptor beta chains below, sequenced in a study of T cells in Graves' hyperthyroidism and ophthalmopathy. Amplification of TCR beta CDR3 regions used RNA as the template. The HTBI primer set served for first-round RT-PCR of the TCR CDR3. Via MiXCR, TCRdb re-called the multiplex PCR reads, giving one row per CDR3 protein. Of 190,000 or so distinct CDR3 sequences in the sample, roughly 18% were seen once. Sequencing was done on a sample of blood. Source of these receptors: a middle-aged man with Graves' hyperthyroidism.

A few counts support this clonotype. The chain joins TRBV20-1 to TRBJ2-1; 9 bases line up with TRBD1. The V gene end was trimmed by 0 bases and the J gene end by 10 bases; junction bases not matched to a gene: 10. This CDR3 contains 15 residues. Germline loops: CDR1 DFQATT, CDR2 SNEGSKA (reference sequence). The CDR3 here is CSARDPRDRDFEQFF. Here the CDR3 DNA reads TGCAGTGCTAGAGACCCCCGGGACAGGGACTTCGAGCAGTTCTTC.

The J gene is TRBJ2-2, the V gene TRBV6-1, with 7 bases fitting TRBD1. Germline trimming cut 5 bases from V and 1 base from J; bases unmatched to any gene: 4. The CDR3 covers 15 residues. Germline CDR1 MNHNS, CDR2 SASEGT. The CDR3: CASSRGQWNTGELFF. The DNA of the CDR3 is TGTGCCAGCAGTAGGGGACAGTGGAACACCGGGGAGCTGTTTTTT.

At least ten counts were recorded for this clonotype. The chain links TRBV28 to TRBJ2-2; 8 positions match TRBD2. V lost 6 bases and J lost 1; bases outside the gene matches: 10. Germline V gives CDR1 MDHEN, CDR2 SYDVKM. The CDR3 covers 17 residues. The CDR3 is CASSLGALAGNTGELFF. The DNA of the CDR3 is TGTGCCAGCAGCTTAGGGGCTCTAGCGGGGAACACCGGGGAGCTGTTTTTT.

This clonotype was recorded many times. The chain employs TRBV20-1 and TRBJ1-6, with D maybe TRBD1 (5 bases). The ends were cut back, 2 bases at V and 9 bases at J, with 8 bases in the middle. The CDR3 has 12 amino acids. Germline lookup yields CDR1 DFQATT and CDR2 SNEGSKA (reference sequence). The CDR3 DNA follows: TGCAGTGCTAGACAGGGTATTTCACCCCTCCACTTT. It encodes CSARQGISPLHF.